This TCR beta chain was sequenced for a study of T cells in Graves' hyperthyroidism and ophthalmopathy. No ophthalmopathy progression within 18 months constituted stable Graves' hyperthyroidism. CDR3 size: 19 residues. From germline, CDR1 is SEHNR and CDR2 FQNEAQ (reference sequence). Points on this clonotype: Being one base from a much bigger clone, this may be a read error.

RNA transcripts gave rise to amplified TCR beta CDR3 regions. When the TCR CDR3 underwent first-round RT-PCR, the HTBI primer set was used. TCRdb re-called the multiplex PCR reads with MiXCR, one entry per CDR3 protein. The table has hundreds of thousands of distinct CDR3 sequences, around 13% seen once. This receptor was obtained from a woman aged 30 to 39 with Graves' hyperthyroidism. The rearrangement joins TRBV7-9 to TRBJ2-1; D possibly corresponds to TRBD2 (6 bases). Material: blood. CDR3 in amino acids: CASSLAVGAFLAGSNERFF. As DNA, the CDR3 is TGTGCCAGCAGCTTAGCCGTGGGCGCCTTCCTCGCGGGGAGCAATGAGCGGTTCTTC.